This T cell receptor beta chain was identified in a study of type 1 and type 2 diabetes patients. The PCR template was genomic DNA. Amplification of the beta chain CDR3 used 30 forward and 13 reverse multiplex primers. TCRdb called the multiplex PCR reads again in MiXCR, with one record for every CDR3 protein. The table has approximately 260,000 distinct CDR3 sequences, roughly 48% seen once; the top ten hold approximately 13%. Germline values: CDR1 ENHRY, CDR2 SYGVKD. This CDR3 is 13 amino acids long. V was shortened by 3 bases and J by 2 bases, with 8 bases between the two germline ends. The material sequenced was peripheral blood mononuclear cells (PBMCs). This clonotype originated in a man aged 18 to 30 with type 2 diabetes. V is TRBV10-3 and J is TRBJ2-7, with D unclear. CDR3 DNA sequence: TGTGCCATCAGTGAAGCGTCAGCCTACGAGCAGTACTTC. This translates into CAISEASAYEQYF.